The 9 T cell receptor beta chains below come from one sample, sequenced in a study of Graves' ophthalmopathy and Graves' hyperthyroidism. The sequenced template was RNA, covering the TCR beta CDR3 region. Following a first-round RT-PCR that used HTBI primers, a second-round multiplex PCR was carried out. TCRdb independently ran MiXCR on the multiplex PCR reads; one entry per CDR3 protein. The table shows approximately 460,000 distinct CDR3 sequences, with over 13% occurring only once. The material sequenced was blood. The receptors shown here come from a woman in her 30s with Graves' ophthalmopathy.

At least ten counts were recorded for this clonotype. This chain joins TRBV7-3 and TRBJ2-5, with 15 bases aligning to TRBD2. Unmatched junction bases numbered 6, after V lost 5 bases and J lost 5 bases. Germline values: CDR1 SGHTA, CDR2 FQGTGA. The CDR3 is 16 residues long. The CDR3 loop reads CASSPGTSGGMETQYF. Written as DNA, the CDR3 is TGTGCCAGCAGCCCAGGGACTAGCGGGGGGATGGAGACCCAGTACTTC.

The table lists this clonotype with many counts. V usage is TRBV6-1 and J usage is TRBJ2-5; the match to TRBD1 covers 8 bases. With V trimmed by 6 bases and J by 0 bases, 9 bases remained unmatched. The CDR3 contains 16 residues. Per germline, CDR1 MNHNS and CDR2 SASEGT. Here the CDR3 reads CASSPRTGSNQETQYF. CDR3 bases: TGTGCCAGCAGCCCTCGGACAGGGAGTAACCAAGAGACCCAGTACTTC.

Turning to this clonotype: A much larger clone differs from this one at a single base, so this may be a read error. This sequence joins TRBV12-3 or TRBV12-4 and TRBJ1-5; D possibly corresponds to TRBD1 (5 bases). The CDR3 loop spans 14 amino acids. The CDR3 nucleotides are TGTGGCAGCAGTTTATGGGGGGAACGGCAGCCCCAGCATTTT. It codes for CGSSLWGERQPQHF.

V is TRBV6-1 and J is TRBJ1-1; unclear D gene. Trimming left V 3 bases short and J 0 bases short, with 8 bases between. CDR3 length equals 14 residues. CDR1 and CDR2 from the germline V gene are MNHNS and SASEGT. This CDR3 reads CASSDVQVNTEAFF. The CDR3 nucleotides are TGTGCCAGCAGTGATGTGCAAGTGAACACTGAAGCTTTCTTT.

The chain combines TRBV12-3 or TRBV12-4 with TRBJ2-2, with TRBD1 matching over 8 bases. J was trimmed by 4 bases and V by 6 bases; bases with no gene match: 4. The CDR3 consists of 14 residues. The chain's CDR3 is CASSDTGGTGELFF. The DNA of the CDR3 is TGTGCCAGCAGCGATACAGGGGGCACCGGGGAGCTGTTTTTT.

This clonotype was seen at least ten times. This chain links TRBV24-1 with TRBJ2-5; D unresolved. CDR1 is KGHDR and CDR2 is SFDVKD in the germline V gene. This CDR3 contains 15 residues. V lost 3 bases to trimming and J lost 2 bases, with 12 bases between them. The CDR3 protein is CATSDPRHSQETQYF. The DNA for the CDR3 is TGTGCCACCAGTGATCCACGGCACAGTCAAGAGACCCAGTACTTC.

The table lists this clonotype with many counts. The chain uses TRBV28 and TRBJ1-5; a possible D gene is TRBD1 (5 bases). Trimming removed 6 bases from V and 9 bases from J, with 18 bases in between. Germline CDR1 MDHEN, CDR2 SYDVKM. This CDR3 has 14 residues. CDR3 coding DNA: TGTGCCAGCAGAACCGGGACCGCCCGGGGGCCCCAGCATTTT. As protein: CASRTGTARGPQHF. The whole variable domain, filled in from reference TRBV28 and TRBJ1-5, reads DVKVTQSSRYLVKRTGEKVFLECVQDMDHENMFWYRQDPGLGLRLIYFSYDVKMKEKGDIPEGYSVSREKKERFSLILESASTNQTSMYLCASRTGTARGPQHFGDGTRLSIL.

Worth noting for this clonotype: The junction departs from germline at one end; a sequencing error may be responsible. This chain links TRBV6-5 with TRBJ2-7; D gene uncertain. The CDR3 consists of 12 residues. CDR1 is MNHEY, CDR2 SVGAGI, per germline. The CDR3 is CASSFSGHDQYF. The CDR3 nucleotides are TGTGCCAGCAGTTTCTCCGGGCACGACCAGTACTTC.

This clonotype was detected ten times or more. The J gene is TRBJ1-1, the V gene TRBV6-2 or TRBV6-3; weak D call: TRBD1 (6 bases). V was cut by 5 bases and J by 2 bases, with 9 bases left in between. The CDR3 is 13 amino acids. CDR1 and CDR2 from the germline V gene are MNHEY and SVGEGT. The chain's CDR3 is CASSRRGNTEAFF. The CDR3 DNA reads as TGTGCCAGCAGTCGCAGGGGAAACACTGAAGCTTTCTTT.